The clone carrying this TCR beta chain was counted once. These data come from a study of blood T cell repertoires in COVID-19. The germline V gene encodes CDR1 LNHDA and CDR2 SQIVND (reference sequence). V trimming: 3 bases; J trimming: 2 bases; junction bases outside the gene matches: 2. The CDR3 runs to 15 residues. How the authors handled the data: Amplification of reference gene primers provided the estimated nucleated cell counts. TCRdb's copy holds only in-frame clones and misses some; the assay was immunoSEQ multiplex PCR. For V, J and clone size, that table is used; D and trimming come from the DNA. The sample has some 200,000 clones, over 80% seen once; the top ten hold 10%.

The sample comprised PBMCs or T cells enriched from blood (not recorded which). This receptor was taken from a man between 18 and 29 years old with acute COVID-19. J is TRBJ2-4 and V is TRBV19; TRBD1 aligns across 9 bases. CDR3 sequence (DNA): TGTGCCAGTAGTATCTACAGGGGGCCCAAAAACATTCAGTACTTC. Its translation: CASSIYRGPKNIQYF.